The 8 T cell receptor beta chains below were found in one sample sequenced in a study of blood T cell repertoires in COVID-19. Assay used: immunoSEQ multiplex PCR; TCRdb lists only in-frame clones, some missing. This table has approximately 170,000 clones, approximately 80% appearing once. The sample consisted of peripheral blood. The receptors originated from a woman in her forties or fifties with acute or convalescent COVID-19.

J is TRBJ2-7 and V is TRBV4-1; possibly TRBD1 for D (6 bases). Between the trimmed V and J ends, which lost 0 bases and 2 bases, there was a span of 8 bases. The CDR3 spans 14 residues. The V gene's germline CDR1 is MGHRA and CDR2 YSYEKL. CDR3 protein: CASSQEGQTYEQYF. CDR3 DNA: TGCGCCAGCAGCCAAGAAGGACAGACCTACGAGCAGTACTTC.

V and J are TRBV18 and TRBJ1-2, with a tentative D call TRBD1 (6 bases). Per the germline V gene, CDR1 is KGHSH and CDR2 is LQKENI. V shed 0 bases and J shed 4 bases, with 21 bases lying between them. The CDR3 is 18 amino acids. This chain's CDR3 is CASSPPEITGSVFYGYTF. CDR3 in DNA: TGTGCCAGCTCACCACCAGAAATAACAGGGAGTGTTTTCTATGGCTACACCTTC.

This clone came up a few times. The genes are TRBV5-6 and TRBJ1-5; D is uncertain. Trimming took 4 bases from V and 11 from J, leaving 13 bases between them. Germline loops: CDR1 SGHDT, CDR2 YYEEEE. This CDR3 has 12 residues. The CDR3 loop is CASSLRFGAQHF. CDR3 nucleotides: TGTGCCAGCAGCCTAAGGTTCGGAGCCCAGCATTTT.

V gene TRBV5-5 combines with J gene TRBJ1-2; maybe TRBD1 (6 bases). V was trimmed by 1 base and J by 4 bases, leaving 14 bases between them. The germline CDR1 and CDR2 sequences are SGHKS and YYEKEE (reference sequence). The CDR3 is 15 amino acids. The CDR3 reads CASSLSGQTLYGYTF. DNA of the CDR3: TGTGCCAGCAGCTTGTCGGGACAAACCCTCTATGGCTACACCTTC. Variable domain in full (rest from reference TRBV5-5 and TRBJ1-2): DAGVTQSPTHLIKTRGQQVTLRCSPISGHKSVSWYQQVLGQGPQFIFQYYEKEERGRGNFPDRFSARQFPNYSSELNVNALLLGDSALYLCASSLSGQTLYGYTFGSGTRLTVV.

This chain uses TRBV19 with TRBJ2-7; 7 bases are shared with TRBD1. CDR3 length: 17 amino acids. Germline trimming cut 2 bases from V and 6 bases from J; bases unmatched to any gene: 16. The V gene's germline CDR1 is LNHDA and CDR2 SQIVND (reference sequence). CDR3 in DNA: TGTGCCAGTAGTATAAATTCGCAACAGGGGTGGAGGTTCGAGCAGTACTTC. This translates into CASSINSQQGWRFEQYF.

This clone was observed a few times. The chain joins TRBV19 to TRBJ1-2; 7 nucleotides align to TRBD1. The length of the CDR3 is 14 residues. Germline assignment: CDR1 LNHDA and CDR2 SQIVND (reference sequence). J was trimmed by 7 bases and V by 3 bases; bases with no gene match: 8. CDR3 protein: CASSMRQGDRGYTF. The CDR3 DNA follows: TGTGCCAGTAGTATGAGACAGGGCGACCGTGGCTACACCTTC.

The CDR3 DNA is TGTGCCAGCAGCTTAAATCCGGGGGGAGAGACCCAGTACTTC. Translation gives CASSLNPGGETQYF. The chain is built from TRBV7-7 and TRBJ2-5, with 7 positions matching TRBD2. This CDR3 region has 14 residues. V shed 2 bases, J shed 4 bases, and the junction held 4 bases outside the gene matches. CDR1 is SSHAT and CDR2 is FNYEAQ in the germline V gene (reference sequence).

The V and J genes are TRBV5-1 and TRBJ2-3; TRBD2 is a possible D gene (6 bases). V was trimmed by 1 base and J by 5 bases, leaving 14 bases between them. CDR1 is SGHRS and CDR2 is YFSETQ in the germline V gene. The CDR3 has 15 amino acids. CDR3 region: CASSLWSGGGDTQYF. The CDR3 DNA sequence: TGCGCCAGCAGCTTGTGGTCTGGGGGAGGAGATACGCAGTATTTT.